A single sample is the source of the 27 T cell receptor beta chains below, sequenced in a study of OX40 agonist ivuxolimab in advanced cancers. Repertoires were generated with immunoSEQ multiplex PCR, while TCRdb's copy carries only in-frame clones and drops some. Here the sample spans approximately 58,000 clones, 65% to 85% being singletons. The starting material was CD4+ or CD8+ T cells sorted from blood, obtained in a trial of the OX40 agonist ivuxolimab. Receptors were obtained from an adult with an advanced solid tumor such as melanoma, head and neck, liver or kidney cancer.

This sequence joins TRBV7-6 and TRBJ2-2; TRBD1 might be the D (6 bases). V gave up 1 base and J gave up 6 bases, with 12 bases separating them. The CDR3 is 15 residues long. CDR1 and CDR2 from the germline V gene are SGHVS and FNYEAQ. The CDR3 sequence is CASSLEVAGAGELFF. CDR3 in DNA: TGTGCCAGCAGCTTAGAGGTCGCAGGGGCCGGGGAGCTGTTTTTT.

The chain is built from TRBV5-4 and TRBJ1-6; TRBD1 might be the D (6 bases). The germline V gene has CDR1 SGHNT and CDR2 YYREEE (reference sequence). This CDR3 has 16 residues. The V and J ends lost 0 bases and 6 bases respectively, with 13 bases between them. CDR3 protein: CASSLASGVGNSPLHF. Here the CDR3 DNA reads TGTGCCAGCAGCTTGGCATCAGGGGTAGGTAATTCACCCCTCCACTTT.

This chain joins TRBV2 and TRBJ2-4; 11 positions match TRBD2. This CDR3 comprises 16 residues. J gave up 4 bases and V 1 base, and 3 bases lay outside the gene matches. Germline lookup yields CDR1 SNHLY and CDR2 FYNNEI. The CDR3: CASSEGLAGLKNIQYF. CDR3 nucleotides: TGTGCCAGCAGTGAAGGACTAGCGGGGCTGAAAAACATTCAGTACTTC.

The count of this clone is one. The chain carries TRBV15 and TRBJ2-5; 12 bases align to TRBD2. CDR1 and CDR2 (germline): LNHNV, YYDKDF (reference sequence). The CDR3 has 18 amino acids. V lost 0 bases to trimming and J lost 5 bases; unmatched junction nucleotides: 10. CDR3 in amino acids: CATSRDRLAGGPGETQYF. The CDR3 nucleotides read TGTGCCACCAGCAGAGATCGCCTAGCGGGGGGGCCAGGGGAGACCCAGTACTTC.

CDR3 sequence (DNA): TGTGCCAGCAGCTTAGGGGGGCGCGGTGGTGGCTACACCTTC. It encodes CASSLGGRGGGYTF. The chain uses TRBV7-2 and TRBJ1-2, with D possibly being TRBD1 (6 bases). Trimming took 1 base from V and 7 from J, leaving 13 bases between them. The CDR3 is made up of 14 amino acids. Germline CDR1 reads SGHTA; CDR2 reads FQGNSA.

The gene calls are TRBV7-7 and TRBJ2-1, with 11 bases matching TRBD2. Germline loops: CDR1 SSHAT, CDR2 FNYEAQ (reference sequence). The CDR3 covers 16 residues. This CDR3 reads CATELAGGLIYNEQFF. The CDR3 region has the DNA TGTGCTACGGAGCTAGCGGGAGGCCTGATCTACAATGAGCAGTTCTTC.

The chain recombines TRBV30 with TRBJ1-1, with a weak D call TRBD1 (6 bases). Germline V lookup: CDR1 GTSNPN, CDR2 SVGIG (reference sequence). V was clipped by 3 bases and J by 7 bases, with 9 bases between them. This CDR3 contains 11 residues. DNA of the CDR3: TGTGCCTGGAGCGTACAGGGTGAAGCTTTCTTT. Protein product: CAWSVQGEAFF.

CDR3 protein: CSNAGYNEQFF. CDR3 nucleotide sequence: TGTTCTAACGCAGGGTACAATGAGCAGTTCTTC. This chain uses TRBV27 with TRBJ2-1; the D gene is possibly TRBD1 (5 bases). This CDR3 spans 11 amino acids. CDR1 and CDR2 from the germline V gene are MNHEY and SMNVEV (reference sequence).

The CDR3 DNA follows: TGTGCCAGCAGCGTACGGACTAGCGGGACGGGGAATGAGCAGTTCTTC. Amino acid sequence: CASSVRTSGTGNEQFF. This chain uses TRBV7-3 with TRBJ2-1, with 12 positions matching TRBD2. Germline assignment: CDR1 SGHTA and CDR2 FQGTGA. CDR3 size: 16 residues. V lost 5 bases to trimming and J lost 7 bases; unmatched junction nucleotides: 9. The full variable domain, rest sourced from reference TRBV7-3 and TRBJ2-1, is GAGVSQTPSNKVTEKGKYVELRCDPISGHTALYWYRQSLGQGPEFLIYFQGTGAADDSGLPNDRFFAVRPEGSVSTLKIQRTERGDSAVYLCASSVRTSGTGNEQFFGPGTRLTVL.

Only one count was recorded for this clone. The CDR3: CASTLRRGVNEKLFF. DNA for the CDR3: TGTGCCAGCACCCTTAGACGGGGGGTTAATGAAAAACTGTTTTTT. V gene TRBV11-2 combines with J gene TRBJ1-4, with a weak D call TRBD1 (5 bases). Looked up from germline, CDR1 is SGHAT and CDR2 is FQNNGV. V was pared by 7 bases and J by 4 bases, with 16 bases between. CDR3 length equals 15 residues.

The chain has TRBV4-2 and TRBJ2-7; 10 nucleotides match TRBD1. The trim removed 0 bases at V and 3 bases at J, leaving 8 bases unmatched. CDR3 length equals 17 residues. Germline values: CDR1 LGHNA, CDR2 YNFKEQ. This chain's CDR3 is CASSQEGVGQGNYEQYF. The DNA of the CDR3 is TGTGCCAGCAGCCAAGAGGGGGTGGGACAGGGGAACTACGAGCAGTACTTC.

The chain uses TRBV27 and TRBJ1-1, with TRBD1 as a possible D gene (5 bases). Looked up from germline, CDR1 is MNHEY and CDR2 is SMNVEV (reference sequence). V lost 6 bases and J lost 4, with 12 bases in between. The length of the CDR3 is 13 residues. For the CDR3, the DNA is TGTGCCAGCAGGCGGGGGACGGGCACTGAAGCTTTCTTT. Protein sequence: CASRRGTGTEAFF.

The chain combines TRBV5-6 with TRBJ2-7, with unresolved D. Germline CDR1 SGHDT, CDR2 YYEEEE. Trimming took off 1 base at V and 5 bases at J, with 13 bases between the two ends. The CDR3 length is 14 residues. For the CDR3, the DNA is TGTGCCAGCAGCTTGATGGGGTTTCGAAACGAGCAGTACTTC. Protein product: CASSLMGFRNEQYF.

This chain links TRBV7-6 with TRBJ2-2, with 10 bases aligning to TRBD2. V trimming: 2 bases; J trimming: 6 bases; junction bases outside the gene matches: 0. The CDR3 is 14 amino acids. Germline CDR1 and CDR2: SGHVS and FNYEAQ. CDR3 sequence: CASSLTSGAGELFF. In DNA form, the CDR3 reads TGTGCCAGCAGCTTAACTAGCGGGGCCGGGGAGCTGTTTTTT.

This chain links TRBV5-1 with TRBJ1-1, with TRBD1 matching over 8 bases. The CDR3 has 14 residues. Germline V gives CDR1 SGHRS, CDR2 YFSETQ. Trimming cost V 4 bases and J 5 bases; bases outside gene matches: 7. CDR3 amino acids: CASSEGQAGTEAFF. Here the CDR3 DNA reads TGCGCCAGCAGCGAGGGACAGGCGGGAACTGAAGCTTTCTTT. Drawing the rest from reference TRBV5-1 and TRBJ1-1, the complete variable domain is KAGVTQTPRYLIKTRGQQVTLSCSPISGHRSVSWYQQTPGQGLQFLFEYFSETQRNKGNFPGRFSGRQFSNSRSEMNVSTLELGDSALYLCASSEGQAGTEAFFGQGTRLTVV.

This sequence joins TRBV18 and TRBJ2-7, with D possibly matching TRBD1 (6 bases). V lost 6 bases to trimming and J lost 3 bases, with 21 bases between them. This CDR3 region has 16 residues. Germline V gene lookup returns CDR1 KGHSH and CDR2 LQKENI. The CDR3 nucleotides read TGTGCCAGCTCCCAAAAGCAGGGGTACTACGACTACGAGCAGTACTTC. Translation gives CASSQKQGYYDYEQYF.

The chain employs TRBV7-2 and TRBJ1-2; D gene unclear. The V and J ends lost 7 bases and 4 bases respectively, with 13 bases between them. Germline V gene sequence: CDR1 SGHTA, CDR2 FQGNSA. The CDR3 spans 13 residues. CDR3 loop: CASTPDRVYGYTF. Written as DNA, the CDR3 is TGTGCCAGCACCCCGGACCGTGTCTATGGCTACACCTTC.

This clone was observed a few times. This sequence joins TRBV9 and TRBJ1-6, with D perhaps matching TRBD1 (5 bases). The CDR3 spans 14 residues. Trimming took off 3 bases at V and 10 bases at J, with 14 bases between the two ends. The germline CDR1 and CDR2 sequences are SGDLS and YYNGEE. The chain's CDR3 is CASSARGVGSPLHF. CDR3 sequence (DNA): TGTGCCAGCAGCGCCAGAGGGGTAGGCTCACCCCTCCACTTT.

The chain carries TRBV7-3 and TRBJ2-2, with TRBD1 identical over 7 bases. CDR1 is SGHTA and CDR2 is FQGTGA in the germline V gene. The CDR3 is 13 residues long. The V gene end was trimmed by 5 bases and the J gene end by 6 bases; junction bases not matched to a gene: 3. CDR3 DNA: TGTGCCAGCAGCATGGGACAGTCCGGGGAGCTGTTTTTT. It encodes CASSMGQSGELFF.

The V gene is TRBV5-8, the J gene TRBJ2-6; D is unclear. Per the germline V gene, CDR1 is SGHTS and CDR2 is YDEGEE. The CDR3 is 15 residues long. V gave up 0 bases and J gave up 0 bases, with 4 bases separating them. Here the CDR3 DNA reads TGTGCCAGCAGCTTGGAGAACTCTGGGGCCAACGTCCTGACTTTC. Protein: CASSLENSGANVLTF.

The CDR3 nucleotides are TGTGCCAGCAGCCTACCGGGACAGGGTGGTCCGCCTTATTCACCCCTCCACTTT. Its protein product is CASSLPGQGGPPYSPLHF. This chain connects TRBV11-3 to TRBJ1-6; 9 nucleotides align to TRBD1. Losses at the gene ends were 5 bases for V and 8 bases for J; bases not matched to a gene: 16. Germline values: CDR1 SGHNT, CDR2 YENEEA. The CDR3 totals 18 residues.

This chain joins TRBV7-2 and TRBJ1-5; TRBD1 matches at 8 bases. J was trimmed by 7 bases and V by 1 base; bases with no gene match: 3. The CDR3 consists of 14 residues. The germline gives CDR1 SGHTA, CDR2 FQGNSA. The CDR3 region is CASSLEDREQPQHF. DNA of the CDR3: TGTGCCAGCAGCTTAGAGGACAGGGAACAGCCCCAGCATTTT. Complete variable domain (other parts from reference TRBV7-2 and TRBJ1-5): GAGVSQSPSNKVTEKGKDVELRCDPISGHTALYWYRQSLGQGLEFLIYFQGNSAPDKSGLPSDRFSAERTGGSVSTLTIQRTQQEDSAVYLCASSLEDREQPQHFGDGTRLSIL.

CDR3: CASSFYRGSYGYTF. Here the CDR3 DNA reads TGTGCCAGCAGCTTTTATCGGGGAAGCTATGGCTACACCTTC. The J gene is TRBJ1-2, the V gene TRBV7-2; D is unresolved. The CDR3 contains 14 residues. Trimming took 3 bases from V and 4 from J, leaving 12 bases between them. Germline V gene lookup returns CDR1 SGHTA and CDR2 FQGNSA. The whole variable domain, remainder taken from reference TRBV7-2 and TRBJ1-2, is GAGVSQSPSNKVTEKGKDVELRCDPISGHTALYWYRQSLGQGLEFLIYFQGNSAPDKSGLPSDRFSAERTGGSVSTLTIQRTQQEDSAVYLCASSFYRGSYGYTFGSGTRLTVV.

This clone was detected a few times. This CDR3 reads CASSFQQGPANYGYTF. CDR3 bases: TGTGCCAGCAGCTTCCAACAGGGGCCAGCTAACTATGGCTACACCTTC. The chain links TRBV5-8 to TRBJ1-2; 7 nucleotides line up with TRBD1. Germline trimming cut 2 bases from V and 0 bases from J; bases unmatched to any gene: 7. Germline CDR1 reads SGHTS; CDR2 reads YDEGEE. This CDR3 is 16 amino acids long.

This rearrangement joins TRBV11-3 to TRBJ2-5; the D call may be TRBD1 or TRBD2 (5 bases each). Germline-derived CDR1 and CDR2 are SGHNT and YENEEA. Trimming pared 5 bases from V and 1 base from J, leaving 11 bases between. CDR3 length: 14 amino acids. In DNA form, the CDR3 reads TGTGCCAGCAGCGTCTCCGGGACCCAAGAGACCCAGTACTTC. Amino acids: CASSVSGTQETQYF.

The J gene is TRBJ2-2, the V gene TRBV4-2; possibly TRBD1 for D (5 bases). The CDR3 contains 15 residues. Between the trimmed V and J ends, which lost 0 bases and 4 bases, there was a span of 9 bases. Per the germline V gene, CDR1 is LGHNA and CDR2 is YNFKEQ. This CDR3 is CASSQDLGRTGELFF. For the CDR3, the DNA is TGTGCCAGCAGCCAAGATCTGGGGCGCACCGGGGAGCTGTTTTTT.

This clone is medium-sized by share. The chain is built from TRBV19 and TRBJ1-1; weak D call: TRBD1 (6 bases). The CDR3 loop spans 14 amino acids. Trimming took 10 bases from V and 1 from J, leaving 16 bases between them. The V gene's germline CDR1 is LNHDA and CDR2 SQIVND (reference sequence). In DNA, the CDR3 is TGTGCCACCTCGCCCGGGGGGCGGAACACTGAAGCTTTCTTT. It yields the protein CATSPGGRNTEAFF.